A single sample gave rise to the 23 T cell receptor beta chains below, sequenced in a study of human T cells and chemical hapten exposure. TCRdb reanalysed the RACE reads using MiXCR and keeps one entry per CDR3 protein. The sample consists of 330,000 or so distinct CDR3 sequences, roughly 6.3% of them appearing once. Time point described: patch test 2, 6 weeks after DPC sensitization. Treatment in this sample: therapeutic diphenylcyclopropenone sensitization with weekly scalp DPC. Sequences were derived from whole blood, sampled in connection with sensitization to the hapten diphenylcyclopropenone (DPC). All receptors come from a woman between 18 and 30 years old with alopecia areata. Some clones in this sample may be carry-over from other donors' samples.

This clonotype was recorded once. This chain links TRBV20-1 with TRBJ2-4; 11 bases are shared with TRBD2. There are 14 residues in the CDR3. CDR1 is DFQATT, CDR2 SNEGSKA, per germline (reference sequence). With V trimmed by 4 bases and J by 8 bases, 7 bases remained unmatched. The DNA of the CDR3 is TGCAGTGCTACGACCGGGACTAGCGGCGACATTCAGTACTTC. This translates into CSATTGTSGDIQYF.

This clonotype occurred a few times. The chain has TRBV18 and TRBJ2-2; the match to TRBD2 covers 8 bases. V was clipped by 1 base and J by 6 bases; unmatched bases: 10. The CDR3 runs to 17 residues. CDR1 and CDR2 from the germline V gene are KGHSH and LQKENI. CDR3 protein: CASSPQPSGTSPGELFF. For the CDR3, the DNA is TGTGCCAGCTCACCACAGCCTTCCGGGACTAGTCCCGGGGAGCTGTTTTTT.

This chain joins TRBV12-3 or TRBV12-4 and TRBJ2-5; TRBD1 matches at 7 bases. The V and J ends lost 7 bases and 2 bases, in that order; junction bases with no gene match: 7. The CDR3 has 14 amino acids. The CDR3 reads CASTKDRSQETQYF. The CDR3 bases are TGTGCCAGCACCAAGGACAGGTCTCAAGAGACCCAGTACTTC.

This clonotype was detected ten times or more. As DNA, the CDR3 is TGTGCCAGCAGGGAGGGGGACTACACTGAAGCTTTCTTT. Its translation is CASREGDYTEAFF. The genes are TRBV7-6 and TRBJ1-1; D perhaps matches TRBD1 (6 bases). The V gene lost 6 bases and the J gene lost 3 bases, with 11 bases spanning the gap. Germline CDR1 and CDR2: SGHVS and FNYEAQ. CDR3 length equals 13 residues.

This clonotype came up a few times. V gene TRBV3-1 combines with J gene TRBJ2-1; 12 nucleotides align to TRBD2. Trimming removed 2 bases from V and 10 bases from J; junction bases left unmatched: 0. This CDR3 is 13 amino acids long. CDR1 LGHDT and CDR2 YNNKEL come from the germline V gene (reference sequence). The CDR3 is CASSQTSGGEQFF. The CDR3 DNA sequence: TGTGCCAGCAGCCAAACTAGCGGGGGGGAGCAGTTCTTC.

The CDR3 DNA reads TGTGCCATCGGGCAGGGCAATCAGCCCCAGCATTTT. Protein: CAIGQGNQPQHF. The chain couples TRBV10-3 to TRBJ1-5; D unclear. Per germline, CDR1 ENHRY and CDR2 SYGVKD. The length of the CDR3 is 12 residues. Between the trimmed V and J ends, which lost 8 bases and 2 bases, there was a span of 7 bases.

V usage is TRBV10-3 and J usage is TRBJ2-3, with D tentatively TRBD2 (6 bases). V shed 11 bases and J shed 3 bases, with 12 bases lying between them. Germline V gene data show CDR1 as ENHRY and CDR2 as SYGVKD. CDR3 length: 12 residues. The CDR3: CAVGRGTDTQYF. The CDR3 bases are TGTGCCGTCGGCCGGGGGACAGATACGCAGTATTTT.

This clonotype was seen repeatedly, ten times or more. V usage is TRBV6-2 or TRBV6-3 and J usage is TRBJ1-5; D might be TRBD1 (5 bases). The V end lost 4 bases, the J end lost 4 bases, and 8 bases lay between the germline ends. Germline CDR1 MNHEY, CDR2 SVGEGT. This CDR3 is built from 13 residues. CDR3 region: CASSWGRNQPQHF. CDR3 bases: TGTGCCAGCAGTTGGGGACGGAATCAGCCCCAGCATTTT.

This clonotype has only a few counts. The chain is built from TRBV7-6 and TRBJ1-1, with D perhaps TRBD1 (6 bases). CDR1 SGHVS and CDR2 FNYEAQ come from the germline V gene. This CDR3 comprises 15 residues. Trimming removed 1 base at V and 3 bases at J, with 12 bases between. The CDR3 nucleotides are TGTGCCAGCAGCTTAGATGAGGGGGGTTACACTGAAGCTTTCTTT. As protein: CASSLDEGGYTEAFF.

This chain's CDR3 is CASSLADRDNQPQHF. The CDR3, as DNA: TGTGCCAGCAGTTTAGCGGACAGGGACAATCAGCCCCAGCATTTT. The J gene is TRBJ1-5, the V gene TRBV12-3 or TRBV12-4; 8 bases are a match to TRBD1. V lost 0 bases to trimming and J lost 3 bases; unmatched junction nucleotides: 1. The CDR3 runs 15 residues.

This clonotype was counted only a few times. The chain is built from TRBV3-1 and TRBJ2-3; 12 positions match TRBD2. The V gene end was trimmed by 0 bases and the J gene end by 2 bases; junction bases not matched to a gene: 3. This CDR3 region has 17 residues. Per germline, CDR1 LGHDT and CDR2 YNNKEL (reference sequence). The CDR3 sequence is CASSQDRTSGVTDTQYF. The CDR3, as DNA: TGTGCCAGCAGCCAAGATAGGACTAGCGGGGTCACAGATACGCAGTATTTT.

The sample holds many counts of this clonotype. This chain links TRBV12-3 or TRBV12-4 with TRBJ1-4; D not certain. This CDR3 is 16 amino acids long. V was cut by 6 bases and J by 8 bases, with 22 bases left in between. The CDR3 region has the DNA TGTGCCAGCAGCGCAGTAACAGCGACGGTTTGGGAAAAACTGTTTTTT. Its protein product is CASSAVTATVWEKLFF.

This clonotype was counted at least ten times. This chain links TRBV14 with TRBJ1-2; 8 nucleotides match TRBD1. The length of the CDR3 is 15 residues. Germline assignment: CDR1 SGHDN and CDR2 FVKESK. Germline trimming cut 4 bases from V and 1 base from J; bases unmatched to any gene: 5. CDR3 sequence (DNA): TGTGCCAGCAGCCGCCCGACAGGGGATAACTATGGCTACACCTTC. It yields the protein CASSRPTGDNYGYTF. Supplemented by reference TRBV14 and TRBJ1-2, the full variable domain reads EAGVTQFPSHSVIEKGQTVTLRCDPISGHDNLYWYRRVMGKEIKFLLHFVKESKQDESGMPNNRFLAERTGGTYSTLKVQPAELEDSGVYFCASSRPTGDNYGYTFGSGTRLTVV.

This clonotype was detected ten times or more. The J gene is TRBJ1-5, the V gene TRBV6-5; the D is unclear. There are 16 residues in the CDR3. V was clipped by 5 bases and J by 7 bases, with 21 bases between them. CDR1 and CDR2 from the germline V gene are MNHEY and SVGAGI. DNA for the CDR3: TGTGCCAGCAGTCCCCGGGCCTCGATCCTAGAACAGCCCCAGCATTTT. It yields the protein CASSPRASILEQPQHF.

This clonotype showed up many times. The rearrangement joins TRBV9 to TRBJ1-5, with D unclear. Trimming pared 2 bases from V and 4 bases from J, leaving 7 bases between. The germline CDR1 and CDR2 sequences are SGDLS and YYNGEE. The length of the CDR3 is 13 residues. The CDR3 sequence is CASSVGSNQPQHF. In nucleotides, the CDR3 is TGTGCCAGCAGCGTCGGCTCTAATCAGCCCCAGCATTTT.

This clonotype was counted at least ten times. The gene calls are TRBV18 and TRBJ2-3; D gene ambiguous. V was shortened by 3 bases and J by 1 base, with 11 bases between the two germline ends. The CDR3 spans 15 residues. Germline V gene data show CDR1 as KGHSH and CDR2 as LQKENI. For the CDR3, the DNA is TGTGCCAGCTCACCGATTGCCGAGGGCACAGATACGCAGTATTTT. Protein sequence: CASSPIAEGTDTQYF.

This clonotype was observed at least ten times. This sequence joins TRBV18 and TRBJ2-5; no reliable D call. This CDR3 is built from 12 residues. The V gene's germline CDR1 is KGHSH and CDR2 LQKENI. The CDR3 region is CATTLEGETQYF. The CDR3 DNA sequence: TGTGCTACCACACTGGAAGGAGAGACCCAGTACTTC.

Comment on this clonotype: A read error may account for a junction end that differs from germline. The chain combines TRBV12-3 or TRBV12-4 with TRBJ2-2; the D gene is possibly TRBD1 (6 bases). This CDR3 is built from 12 residues. The CDR3 spells CVSRRRDIPFFF. The CDR3 DNA is TGTGTCAGCAGGCGCCGGGACATTCCCTTCTTTTTT.

In this sample, this clonotype turned up many times. The chain combines TRBV10-3 with TRBJ1-5, with 11 bases lining up with TRBD1. This CDR3 has 16 residues. Germline CDR1 ENHRY, CDR2 SYGVKD. J lost 6 bases, V lost 3 bases, and 7 bases had no gene match. CDR3 region: CAISDRTGGQGQPQHF. The DNA for the CDR3 is TGTGCCATCAGTGACCGGACAGGGGGCCAGGGTCAGCCCCAGCATTTT.

This chain joins TRBV9 and TRBJ1-5; D is uncertain. Per germline, CDR1 SGDLS and CDR2 YYNGEE. V lost 3 bases and J lost 3, with 10 bases in between. The CDR3 is 14 amino acids. The CDR3 loop is CASSGGLTNQPQHF. The CDR3 DNA reads TGTGCCAGCAGCGGAGGACTGACCAATCAGCCCCAGCATTTT.

This clonotype was counted only a few times. The V gene is TRBV4-3, the J gene TRBJ2-7; the D gene could be TRBD1 or TRBD2 (6 bases each). Trimming removed 1 base at V and 3 bases at J, with 13 bases between. The CDR3 runs 15 residues. The germline V gene has CDR1 LGHNA and CDR2 YSLEER. CDR3 coding DNA: TGCGCCAGCAGCCAAGCAGAAGGGGGGCTCTACGAGCAGTACTTC. Translated, it gives CASSQAEGGLYEQYF.

This clonotype has ten or more counts. This chain joins TRBV18 and TRBJ1-3; no firm D call. V dropped 4 bases and J dropped 2 bases, with 18 bases sitting between them. The CDR3 spans 17 residues. Germline V CDR1 and CDR2: KGHSH, LQKENI. The CDR3 DNA is TGTGCCAGCTCACGCGAAAAGGGAGATCTGCCTGGAAACACCATATATTTT. Protein: CASSREKGDLPGNTIYF.

This chain connects TRBV4-3 to TRBJ1-2; D is unclear. V was cut by 2 bases and J by 1 base, with 17 bases left in between. The CDR3 length is 17 residues. The germline gives CDR1 LGHNA, CDR2 YSLEER. Here the CDR3 DNA reads TGCGCCAGCAGCCAAATCTCAGCGGGCAGTTTTAACTATGGCTACACCTTC. This sequence encodes CASSQISAGSFNYGYTF.